What follows describes a single T cell receptor (beta chain). The record originates from a study of shared clonotypes between healthy human individuals. Study overall: With ages of 18 to 49, the donors were a couple of women and three men.

The CDR3 sequence is 16 residues long. Germline assignment: CDR1 SGHVS and CDR2 FNYEAQ. V lost 5 bases and J 6 bases, leaving 23 bases between the germline ends. The method was immunoSEQ multiplex PCR; TCRdb's version includes in-frame clones alone and lacks a portion of them. The data contain about 590,000 clones, less than 97% of them singletons. CD45RO negativity and positive selection for CCR7 defined naive CD8 cells, a population that excluded terminally differentiated effector memory CD45RA+ cells. The chain joins TRBV7-6 to TRBJ2-7; D perhaps matches TRBD2 (7 bases). This receptor was obtained from a woman aged 30 to 39 in good health. What was sequenced was naive CD8+ T cells sorted from blood. CDR3 sequence: CASSPGGPRGVGEQYF. The CDR3 bases are TGTGCCAGCAGCCCGGGGGGACCCAGGGGAGTTGGCGAGCAGTACTTC.